This T cell receptor beta chain was identified in a study of blood T cell repertoires in COVID-19. Study-wide context: Both acute and convalescent COVID-19 samples were obtained from the United States, Italy and Spain. The analysed material was cDNA or gDNA that came from T cells, B-cell-depleted T cells, or PBMCs.

Study processing details: For nucleated cells, counts were estimated from reference gene primer amplification. Only in-frame clones appear in the TCRdb table, and some are missing; sequencing was by immunoSEQ multiplex PCR. V and J calls and clone size are copied from that table; D and trimming were computed from the DNA. The table records 200,000 to 250,000 clones, less than 90% of them present only once. Sequencing used peripheral blood. This TCR was sampled from a woman aged 80 or over with active or convalescent COVID-19.

The CDR3 spells CASSPIDRPNTIYF. The CDR3 region has the DNA TGTGCCAGCAGCCCGATCGACAGGCCAAACACCATATATTTT. The chain recombines TRBV6-5 with TRBJ1-3; tentative D call: TRBD1 (6 bases). V lost 6 bases, J lost 6 bases, and 15 bases lay in between. Germline lookup yields CDR1 MNHEY and CDR2 SVGAGI. The CDR3 covers 14 residues.